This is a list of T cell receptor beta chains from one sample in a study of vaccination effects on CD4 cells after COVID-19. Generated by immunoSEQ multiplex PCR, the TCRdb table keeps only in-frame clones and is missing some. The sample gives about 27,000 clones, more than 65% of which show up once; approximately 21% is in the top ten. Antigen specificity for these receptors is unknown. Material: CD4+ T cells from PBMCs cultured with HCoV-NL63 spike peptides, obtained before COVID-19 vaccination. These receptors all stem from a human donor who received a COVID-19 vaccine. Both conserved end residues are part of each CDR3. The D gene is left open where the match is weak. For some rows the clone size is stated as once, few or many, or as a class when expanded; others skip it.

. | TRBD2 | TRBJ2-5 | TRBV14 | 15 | TGTGCCAGCAGTCTAGCGGGAGGCCCGAAGGGGACCCAGTACTTC | CASSLAGGPKGTQYF
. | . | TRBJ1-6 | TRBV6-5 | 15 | TGTGCCAGCATTACAGCACAGGGCGCCGGTTCACCCCTCCACTTT | CASITAQGAGSPLHF
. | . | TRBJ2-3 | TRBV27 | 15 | TGTGCCAGCAGTTTGCAGCACCCTAGCACAGATACGCAGTATTTT | CASSLQHPSTDTQYF
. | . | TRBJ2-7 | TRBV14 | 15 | TGTGCCAGCAGCCGAATACAGGAAAACTCCTACGAGCAGTACTTC | CASSRIQENSYEQYF
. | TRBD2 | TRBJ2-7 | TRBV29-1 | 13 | TGCAGCGTGACTAGCGGGAGCTCCTACGAGCAGTACTTC | CSVTSGSSYEQYF
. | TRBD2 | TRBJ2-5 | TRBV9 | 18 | TGTGCCAGCAGCTCAAGTAGGACTAGCGGGGGTGAAGGAGAGACCCAGTACTTC | CASSSSRTSGGEGETQYF
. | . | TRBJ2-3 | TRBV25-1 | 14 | TGTGCCAGCACCGAAGGGGGGGGGACAGATACGCAGTATTTT | CASTEGGGTDTQYF
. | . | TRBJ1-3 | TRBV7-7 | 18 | TGTGCTAGCAGCCCCCCGCAGCGGACACAAAACTCTGGAAACACCATATATTTT | CASSPPQRTQNSGNTIYF
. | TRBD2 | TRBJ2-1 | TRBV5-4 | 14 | TGTGCCAGCAGCTTGGACTATGCGGGAGGGGAGCAGTTCTTC | CASSLDYAGGEQFF
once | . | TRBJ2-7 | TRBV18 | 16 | TGTGCCAGCTCACCACCGGGCGGTCTAGGTCGTTCCGAGCAGTACTTC | CASSPPGGLGRSEQYF
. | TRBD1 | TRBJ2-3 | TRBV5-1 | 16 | TGCGCCAGCAGACCCGGACAGGGGGCCCGCACAGATACGCAGTATTTT | CASRPGQGARTDTQYF
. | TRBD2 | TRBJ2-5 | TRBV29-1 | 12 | TGCAGCGTTGAAAGCGGGGCTACGACCCAGTACTTC | CSVESGATTQYF
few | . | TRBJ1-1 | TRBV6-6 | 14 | TGTGCCAGCAGTTACTTATCTGGGTCCACTGAAGCTTTCTTT | CASSYLSGSTEAFF
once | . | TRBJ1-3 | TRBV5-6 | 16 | TGTGCCAGCAGCTTGGAGGGGAATTTCTTTGGAAACACCATATATTTT | CASSLEGNFFGNTIYF
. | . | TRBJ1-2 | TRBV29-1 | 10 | TGCAGCGTCAGAGGGGAGGGCTACACCTTC | CSVRGEGYTF
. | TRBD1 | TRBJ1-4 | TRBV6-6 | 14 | TGTGCCAGCAGTACCGGGACAGGGAGGGAAAAACTGTTTTTT | CASSTGTGREKLFF
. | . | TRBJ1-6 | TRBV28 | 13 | TGTGCCAGCAGTTTATCATCTACTTCACCCCTCCACTTT | CASSLSSTSPLHF
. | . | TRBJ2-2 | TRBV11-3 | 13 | TGTGCCAGCAGTCCCCGCCCCAGCGGGGAGCTGTTTTTT | CASSPRPSGELFF
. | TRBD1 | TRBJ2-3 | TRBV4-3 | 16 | TGCGCCAGCAGCCAGAGGACAGGTACCGGCACAGATACGCAGTATTTT | CASSQRTGTGTDTQYF
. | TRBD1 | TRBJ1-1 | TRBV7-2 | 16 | TGTGCCAGCAGCTTAGGGGGGGGCAGGGGGAGGACTGAAGCTTTCTTT | CASSLGGGRGRTEAFF
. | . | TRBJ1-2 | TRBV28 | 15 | TGTGCCAGCACCTCTCAGGGGACACAGAACTATGGCTACACCTTC | CASTSQGTQNYGYTF